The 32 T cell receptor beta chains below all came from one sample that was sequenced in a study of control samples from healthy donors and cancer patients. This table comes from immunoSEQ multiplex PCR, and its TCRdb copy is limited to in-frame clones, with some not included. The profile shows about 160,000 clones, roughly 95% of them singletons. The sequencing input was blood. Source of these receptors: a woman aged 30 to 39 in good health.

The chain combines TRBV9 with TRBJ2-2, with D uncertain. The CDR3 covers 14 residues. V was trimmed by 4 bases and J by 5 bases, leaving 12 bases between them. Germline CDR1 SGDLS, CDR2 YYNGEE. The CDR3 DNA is TGTGCCAGCAGCCCCCGAGGTAGGACCGGGGAGCTGTTTTTT. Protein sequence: CASSPRGRTGELFF.

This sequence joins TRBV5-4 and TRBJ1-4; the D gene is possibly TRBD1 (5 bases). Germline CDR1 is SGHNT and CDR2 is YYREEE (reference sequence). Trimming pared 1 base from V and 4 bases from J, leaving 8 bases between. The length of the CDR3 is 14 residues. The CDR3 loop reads CASSLSGYNEKLFF. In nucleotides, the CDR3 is TGTGCCAGCAGCTTGTCAGGGTATAATGAAAAACTGTTTTTT.

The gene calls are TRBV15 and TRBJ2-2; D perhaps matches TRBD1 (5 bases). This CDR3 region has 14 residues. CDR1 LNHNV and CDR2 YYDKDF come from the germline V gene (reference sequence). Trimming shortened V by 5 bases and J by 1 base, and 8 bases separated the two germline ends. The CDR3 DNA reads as TGTGCCACCAGCCTAAGGGGGAACACCGGGGAGCTGTTTTTT. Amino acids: CATSLRGNTGELFF.

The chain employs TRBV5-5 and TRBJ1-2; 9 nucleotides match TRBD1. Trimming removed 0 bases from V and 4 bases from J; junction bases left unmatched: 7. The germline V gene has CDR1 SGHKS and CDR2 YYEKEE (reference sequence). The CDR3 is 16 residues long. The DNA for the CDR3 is TGTGCCAGCAGCTTGGAGCCACAGGGGGCGAGCTATGGCTACACCTTC. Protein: CASSLEPQGASYGYTF.

CDR3 protein: CASSVTGDYGYTF. CDR3 nucleotides: TGCGCCAGCAGCGTGACAGGGGACTATGGCTACACCTTC. The J gene is TRBJ1-2, the V gene TRBV5-1, with 8 bases that match TRBD1. With 4 bases clipped from V and 3 bases from J, the junction kept 2 bases outside the gene matches. The CDR3 has 13 amino acids. Germline V gives CDR1 SGHRS, CDR2 YFSETQ.

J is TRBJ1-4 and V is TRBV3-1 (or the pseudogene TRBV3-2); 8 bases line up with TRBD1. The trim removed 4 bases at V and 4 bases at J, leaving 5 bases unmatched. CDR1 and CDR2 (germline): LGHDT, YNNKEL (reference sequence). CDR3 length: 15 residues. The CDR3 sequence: CASSLTGTGNEKLFF. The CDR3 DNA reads TGTGCCAGCAGCCTGACCGGGACAGGTAATGAAAAACTGTTTTTT.

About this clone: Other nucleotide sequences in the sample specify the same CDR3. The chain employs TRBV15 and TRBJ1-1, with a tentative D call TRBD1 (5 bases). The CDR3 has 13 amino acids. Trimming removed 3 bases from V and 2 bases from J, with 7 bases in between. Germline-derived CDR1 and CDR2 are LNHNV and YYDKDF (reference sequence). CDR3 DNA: TGTGCCACCAGCAGGGGGGTAAACACTGAAGCTTTCTTT. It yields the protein CATSRGVNTEAFF.

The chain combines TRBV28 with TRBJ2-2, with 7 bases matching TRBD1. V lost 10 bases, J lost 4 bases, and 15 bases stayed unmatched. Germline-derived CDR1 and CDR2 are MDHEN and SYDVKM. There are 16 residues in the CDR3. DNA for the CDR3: TGTGCCATACCACGGGCGTCAGGGGGTAGCACCGGGGAGCTGTTTTTT. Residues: CAIPRASGGSTGELFF.

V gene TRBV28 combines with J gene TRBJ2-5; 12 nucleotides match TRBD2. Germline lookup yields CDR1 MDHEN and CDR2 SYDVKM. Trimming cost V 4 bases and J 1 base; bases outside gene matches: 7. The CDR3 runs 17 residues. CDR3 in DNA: TGTGCCAGCAGTTCCCCCTGGACTAGCGGGATCCAAGAGACCCAGTACTTC. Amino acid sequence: CASSSPWTSGIQETQYF. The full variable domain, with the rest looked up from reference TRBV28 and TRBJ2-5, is DVKVTQSSRYLVKRTGEKVFLECVQDMDHENMFWYRQDPGLGLRLIYFSYDVKMKEKGDIPEGYSVSREKKERFSLILESASTNQTSMYLCASSSPWTSGIQETQYFGPGTRLLVL.

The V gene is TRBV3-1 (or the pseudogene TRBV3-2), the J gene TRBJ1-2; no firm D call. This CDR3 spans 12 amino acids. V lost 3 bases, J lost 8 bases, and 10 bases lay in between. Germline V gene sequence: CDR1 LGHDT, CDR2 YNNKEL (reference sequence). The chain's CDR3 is CASSHGQRGYTF. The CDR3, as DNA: TGTGCCAGCAGCCACGGCCAACGGGGCTACACCTTC.

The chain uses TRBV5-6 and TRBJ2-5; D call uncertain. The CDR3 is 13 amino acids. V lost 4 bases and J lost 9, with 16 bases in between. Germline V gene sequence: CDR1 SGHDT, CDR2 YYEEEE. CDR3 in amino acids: CASSLRTVGAQYF. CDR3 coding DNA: TGTGCCAGCAGCCTCAGAACGGTTGGCGCCCAGTACTTC.

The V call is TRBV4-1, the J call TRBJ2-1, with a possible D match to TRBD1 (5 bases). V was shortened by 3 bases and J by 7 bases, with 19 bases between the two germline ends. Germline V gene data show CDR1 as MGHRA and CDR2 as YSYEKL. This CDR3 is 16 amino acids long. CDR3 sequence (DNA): TGCGCCAGCAGCCACGAGACAGATTGGTTCAGGAATGAGCAGTTCTTC. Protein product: CASSHETDWFRNEQFF.

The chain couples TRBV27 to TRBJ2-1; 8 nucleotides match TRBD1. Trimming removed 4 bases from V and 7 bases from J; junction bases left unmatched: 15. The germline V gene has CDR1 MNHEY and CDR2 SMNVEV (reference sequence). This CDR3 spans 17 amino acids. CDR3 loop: CASSSVGTGPPGNEQFF. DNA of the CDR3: TGTGCCAGCAGTTCGGTAGGGACAGGCCCCCCAGGGAATGAGCAGTTCTTC.

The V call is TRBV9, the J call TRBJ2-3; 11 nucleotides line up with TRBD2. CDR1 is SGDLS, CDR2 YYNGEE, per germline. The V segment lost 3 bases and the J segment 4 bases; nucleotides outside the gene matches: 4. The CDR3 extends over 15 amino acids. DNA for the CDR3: TGTGCCAGCAGCGCCTATAGCGGGGGGGCAGATACGCAGTATTTT. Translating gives CASSAYSGGADTQYF.

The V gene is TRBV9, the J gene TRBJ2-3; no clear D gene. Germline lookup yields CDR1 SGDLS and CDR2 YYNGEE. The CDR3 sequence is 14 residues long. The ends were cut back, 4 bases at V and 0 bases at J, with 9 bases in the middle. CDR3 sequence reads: CASSPSGSTDTQYF. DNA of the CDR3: TGTGCCAGCAGCCCTAGTGGGAGCACAGATACGCAGTATTTT.

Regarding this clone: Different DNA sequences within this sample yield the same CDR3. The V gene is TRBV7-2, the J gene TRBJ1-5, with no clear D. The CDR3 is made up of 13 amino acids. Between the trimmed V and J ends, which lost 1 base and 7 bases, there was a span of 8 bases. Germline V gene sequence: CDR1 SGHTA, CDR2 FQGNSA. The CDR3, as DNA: TGTGCCAGCAGCTTAGGTCCAGGCCAGCCCCAGCATTTT. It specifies CASSLGPGQPQHF.

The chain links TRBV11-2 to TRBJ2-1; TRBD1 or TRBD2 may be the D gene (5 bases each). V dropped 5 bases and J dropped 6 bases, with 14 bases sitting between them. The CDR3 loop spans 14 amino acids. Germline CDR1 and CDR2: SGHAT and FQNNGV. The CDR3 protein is CASSQSGPINEQFF. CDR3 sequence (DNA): TGTGCCAGCAGCCAATCGGGACCGATCAATGAGCAGTTCTTC.

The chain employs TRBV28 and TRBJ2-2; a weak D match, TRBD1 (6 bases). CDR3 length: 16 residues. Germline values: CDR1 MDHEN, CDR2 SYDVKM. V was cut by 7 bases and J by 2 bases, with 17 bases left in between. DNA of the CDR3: TGTGCCAGCACCGTCCCCAGGGGCCAAAACACCGGGGAGCTGTTTTTT. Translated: CASTVPRGQNTGELFF.

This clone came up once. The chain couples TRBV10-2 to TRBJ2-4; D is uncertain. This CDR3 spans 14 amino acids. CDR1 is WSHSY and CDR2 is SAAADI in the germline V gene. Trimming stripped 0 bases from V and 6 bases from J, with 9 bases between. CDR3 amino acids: CASSESRQLNIQYF. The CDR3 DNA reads TGCGCCAGCAGTGAGTCCAGGCAGCTAAACATTCAGTACTTC.

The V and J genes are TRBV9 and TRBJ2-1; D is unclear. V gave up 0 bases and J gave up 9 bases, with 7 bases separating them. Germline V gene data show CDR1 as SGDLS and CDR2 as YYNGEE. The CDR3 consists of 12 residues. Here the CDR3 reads CASSVGVREQFF. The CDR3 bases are TGTGCCAGCAGCGTAGGGGTTCGTGAGCAGTTCTTC.

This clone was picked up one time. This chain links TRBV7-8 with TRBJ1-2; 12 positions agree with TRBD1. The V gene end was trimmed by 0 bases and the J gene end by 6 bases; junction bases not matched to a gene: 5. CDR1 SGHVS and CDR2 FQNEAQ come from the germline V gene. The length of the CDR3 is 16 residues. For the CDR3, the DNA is TGTGCCAGCAGCTTAGCGGGACAGGGGGCCGCGGATGGCTACACCTTC. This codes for CASSLAGQGAADGYTF.

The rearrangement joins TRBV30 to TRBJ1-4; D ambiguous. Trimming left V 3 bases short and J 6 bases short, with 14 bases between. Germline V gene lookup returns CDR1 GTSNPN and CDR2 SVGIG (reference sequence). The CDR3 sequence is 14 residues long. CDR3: CAWSGDYGHEKLFF. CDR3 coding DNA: TGTGCCTGGAGCGGCGACTACGGTCATGAAAAACTGTTTTTT. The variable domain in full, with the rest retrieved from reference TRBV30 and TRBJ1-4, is SQTIHQWPATLVQPVGSPLSLECTVEGTSNPNLYWYRQAAGRGLQLLFYSVGIGQISSEVPQNLSASRPQDRQFILSSKKLLLSDSGFYLCAWSGDYGHEKLFFGSGTQLSVL.

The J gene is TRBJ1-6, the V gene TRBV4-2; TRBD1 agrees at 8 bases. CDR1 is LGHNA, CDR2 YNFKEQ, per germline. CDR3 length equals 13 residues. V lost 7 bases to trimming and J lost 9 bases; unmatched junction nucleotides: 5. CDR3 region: CASNRDRSSPLHF. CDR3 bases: TGTGCCAGCAATCGGGACAGGTCTTCACCCCTCCACTTT.

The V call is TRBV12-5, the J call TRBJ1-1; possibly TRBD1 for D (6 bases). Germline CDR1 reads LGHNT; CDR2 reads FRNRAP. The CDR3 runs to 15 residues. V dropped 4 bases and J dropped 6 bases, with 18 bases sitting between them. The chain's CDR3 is CASGWGDIQPPEAFF. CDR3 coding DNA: TGTGCTAGTGGTTGGGGGGACATCCAACCCCCTGAAGCTTTCTTT. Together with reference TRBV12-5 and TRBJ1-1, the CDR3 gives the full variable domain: DARVTQTPRHKVTEMGQEVTMRCQPILGHNTVFWYRQTMMQGLELLAYFRNRAPLDDSGMPKDRFSAEMPDATLATLKIQPSEPRDSAVYFCASGWGDIQPPEAFFGQGTRLTVV.

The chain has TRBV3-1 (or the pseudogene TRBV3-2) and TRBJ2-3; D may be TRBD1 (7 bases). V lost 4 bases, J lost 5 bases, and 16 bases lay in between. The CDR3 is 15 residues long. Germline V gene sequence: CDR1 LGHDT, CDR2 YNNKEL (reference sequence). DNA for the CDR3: TGTGCCAGCAGCCCAGGAGGGGGCTTGTTAGATACGCAGTATTTT. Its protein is CASSPGGGLLDTQYF.

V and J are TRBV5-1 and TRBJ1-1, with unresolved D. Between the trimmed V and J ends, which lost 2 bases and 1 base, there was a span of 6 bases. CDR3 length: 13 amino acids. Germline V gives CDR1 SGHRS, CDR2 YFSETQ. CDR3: CASSLASNTEAFF. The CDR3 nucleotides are TGCGCCAGCAGCTTAGCCTCGAACACTGAAGCTTTCTTT.

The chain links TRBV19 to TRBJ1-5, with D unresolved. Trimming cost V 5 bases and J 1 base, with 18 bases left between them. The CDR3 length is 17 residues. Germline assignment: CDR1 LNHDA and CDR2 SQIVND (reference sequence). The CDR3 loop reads CASSPTLAGLSNQPQHF. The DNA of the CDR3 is TGTGCCAGTAGTCCCACCCTTGCGGGTCTCAGCAATCAGCCCCAGCATTTT.

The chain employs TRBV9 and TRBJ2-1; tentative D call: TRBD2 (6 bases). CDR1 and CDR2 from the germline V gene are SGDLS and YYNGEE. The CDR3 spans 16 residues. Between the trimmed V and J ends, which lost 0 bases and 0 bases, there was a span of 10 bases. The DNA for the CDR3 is TGTGCCAGCAGCGTAGCCGGGAGTTCCTCCTACAATGAGCAGTTCTTC. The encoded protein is CASSVAGSSSYNEQFF.

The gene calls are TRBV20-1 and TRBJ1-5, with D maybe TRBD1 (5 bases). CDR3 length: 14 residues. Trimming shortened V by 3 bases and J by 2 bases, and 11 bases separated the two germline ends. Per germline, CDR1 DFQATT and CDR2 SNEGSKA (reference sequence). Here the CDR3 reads CSASLGDGNQPQHF. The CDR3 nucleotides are TGCAGTGCTAGTCTAGGGGATGGCAATCAGCCCCAGCATTTT.

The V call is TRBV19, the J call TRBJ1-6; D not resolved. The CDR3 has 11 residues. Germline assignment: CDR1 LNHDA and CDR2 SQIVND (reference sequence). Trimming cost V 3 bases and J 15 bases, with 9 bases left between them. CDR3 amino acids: CASSMTELLHF. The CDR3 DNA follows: TGTGCCAGTAGTATGACGGAACTCCTCCACTTT.

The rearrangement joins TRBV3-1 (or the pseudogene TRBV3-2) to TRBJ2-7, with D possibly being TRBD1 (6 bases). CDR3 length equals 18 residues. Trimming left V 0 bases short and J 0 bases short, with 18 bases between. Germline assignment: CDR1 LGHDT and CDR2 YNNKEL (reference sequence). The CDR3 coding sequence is TGTGCCAGCAGCCAAGAGGTGGACAGCTACTTCTACTCCTACGAGCAGTACTTC. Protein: CASSQEVDSYFYSYEQYF.

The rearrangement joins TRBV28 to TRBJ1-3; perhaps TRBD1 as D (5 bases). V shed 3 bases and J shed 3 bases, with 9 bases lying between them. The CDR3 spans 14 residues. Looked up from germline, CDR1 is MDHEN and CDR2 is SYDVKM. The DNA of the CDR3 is TGTGCCAGCAGTTTGTTAGGGGTTGGAAACACCATATATTTT. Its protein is CASSLLGVGNTIYF.